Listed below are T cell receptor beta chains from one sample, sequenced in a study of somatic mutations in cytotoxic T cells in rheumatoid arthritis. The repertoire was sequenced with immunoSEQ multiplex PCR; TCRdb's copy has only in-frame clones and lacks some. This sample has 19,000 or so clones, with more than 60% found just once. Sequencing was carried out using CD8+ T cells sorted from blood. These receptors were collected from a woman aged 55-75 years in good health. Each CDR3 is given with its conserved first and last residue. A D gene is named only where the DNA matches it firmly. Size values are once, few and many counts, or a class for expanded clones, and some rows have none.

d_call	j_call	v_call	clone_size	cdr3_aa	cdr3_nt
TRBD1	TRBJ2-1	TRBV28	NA	CASSLYRDRYNEQFF	TGTGCCAGCAGTTTATACCGGGACAGATACAATGAGCAGTTCTTC
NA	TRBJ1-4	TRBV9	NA	CASSPVDGRRVDEKLFF	TGTGCCAGCAGCCCAGTGGATGGTCGCAGGGTGGATGAAAAACTGTTTTTT
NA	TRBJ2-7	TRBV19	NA	CASTPSAGSYEQYF	TGTGCCAGTACCCCCTCCGCCGGTTCCTACGAGCAGTACTTC
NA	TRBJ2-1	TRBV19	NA	CASSIDVLQALLF	TGTGCCAGTAGTATAGATGTATTGCAAGCCCTGCTCTTC
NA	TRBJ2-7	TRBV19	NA	CASSINRRAYEQYF	TGTGCCAGTAGTATAAATCGCCGGGCCTACGAGCAGTACTTC
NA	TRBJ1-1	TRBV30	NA	CAWSVGGRGAEAFF	TGTGCCTGGAGTGTAGGAGGCAGGGGTGCTGAAGCTTTCTTT
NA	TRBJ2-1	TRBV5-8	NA	CASSLGGTDYNEQFF	TGTGCCAGCAGCTTGGGTGGGACGGATTACAATGAGCAGTTCTTC
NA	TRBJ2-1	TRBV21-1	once	CASSKGDRVTPYNEQFF	TGTGCCAGCAGCAAAGGAGATCGGGTAACCCCCTACAATGAGCAGTTCTTC
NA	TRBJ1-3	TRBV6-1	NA	CASSGSNSGNTIYF	TGTGCCAGCAGTGGGAGTAACTCTGGAAACACCATATATTTT
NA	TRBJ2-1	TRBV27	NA	CASSPKGNEQFF	TGTGCCAGCAGCCCCAAAGGGAATGAGCAGTTCTTC
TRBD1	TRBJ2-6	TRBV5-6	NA	CASSPQQGAGGANVLTF	TGTGCCAGCAGCCCGCAACAGGGGGCGGGTGGGGCCAACGTCCTGACTTTC
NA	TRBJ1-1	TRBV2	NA	CASSDRAITEAFF	TGTGCCAGCAGTGACCGGGCTATCACTGAAGCTTTCTTT
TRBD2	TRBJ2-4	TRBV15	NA	CATSSGRAAPSKNIQYF	TGTGCCACCAGTAGCGGGAGGGCCGCCCCTTCCAAAAACATTCAGTACTTC
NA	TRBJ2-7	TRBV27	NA	CASSLSAWGEQYF	TGTGCCAGCAGTTTATCGGCATGGGGCGAGCAGTACTTC
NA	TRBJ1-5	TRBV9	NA	CASSSGGGEQPQHF	TGTGCCAGCAGCTCTGGTGGAGGGGAACAGCCCCAGCATTTT
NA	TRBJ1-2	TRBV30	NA	CAWFLGKDLGYTF	TGTGCCTGGTTCCTGGGAAAGGACCTTGGCTACACCTTC
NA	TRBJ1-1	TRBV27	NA	CASSPNKGLAFF	TGTGCCAGCAGTCCCAACAAGGGCCTCGCTTTCTTT
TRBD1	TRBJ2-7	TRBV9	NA	CASSPRDSAYEQYF	TGTGCCAGCAGCCCCCGGGACAGTGCCTACGAGCAGTACTTC
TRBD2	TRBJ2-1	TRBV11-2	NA	CASSLWGGEVDEQFF	TGTGCCAGCAGCTTATGGGGAGGGGAGGTCGATGAGCAGTTCTTC
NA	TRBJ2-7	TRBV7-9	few	CASSLGGAADEQYF	TGTGCCAGCAGCTTAGGGGGGGCTGCGGACGAGCAGTACTTC
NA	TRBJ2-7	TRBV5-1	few	CASSLGQRLNEQYF	TGCGCCAGCAGCTTGGGGCAGCGACTCAACGAGCAGTACTTC
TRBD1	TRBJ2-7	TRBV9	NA	CASSPSSKGAAYEQYF	TGTGCCAGCAGCCCGAGTAGTAAGGGGGCAGCCTACGAGCAGTACTTC
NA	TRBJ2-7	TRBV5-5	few	CASSAPSEGDPYEQYF	TGTGCCAGCAGCGCCCCCTCAGAGGGTGACCCGTACGAGCAGTACTTC
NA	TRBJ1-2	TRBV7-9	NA	CASSLLTEEGYTF	TGTGCCAGCAGCTTGCTGACTGAGGAAGGCTACACCTTC
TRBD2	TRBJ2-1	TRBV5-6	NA	CASSLTSGYNEQFF	TGTGCCAGCAGCTTAACTAGCGGTTACAATGAGCAGTTCTTC
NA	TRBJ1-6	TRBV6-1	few	CANRDDNSPLHF	TGTGCCAACAGGGACGATAATTCACCCCTCCACTTT
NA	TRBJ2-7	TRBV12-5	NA	CASGPTRYEQYF	TGTGCTAGTGGTCCGACCCGTTACGAGCAGTACTTC
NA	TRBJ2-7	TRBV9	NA	CASSGNRGQYF	TGTGCCAGCAGCGGAAACCGGGGGCAGTACTTC
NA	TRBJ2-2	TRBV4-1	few	CASSQDSAASNTGELFF	TGCGCCAGCAGCCAAGATTCGGCAGCTTCGAACACCGGGGAGCTGTTTTTT
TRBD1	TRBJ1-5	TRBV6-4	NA	CASSAGTGGDGQPQHF	TGTGCCAGCAGTGCCGGGACAGGGGGCGACGGACAGCCCCAGCATTTT
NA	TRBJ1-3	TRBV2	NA	CASGGNDYSGNTIYF	TGTGCCAGCGGGGGCAACGATTACTCTGGAAACACCATATATTTT
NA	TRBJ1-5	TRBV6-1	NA	CASSGMAANQPQHF	TGTGCCAGCAGTGGGATGGCGGCCAATCAGCCCCAGCATTTT
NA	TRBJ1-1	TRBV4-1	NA	CASSHPETPNTEAFF	TGCGCCAGCAGCCACCCGGAGACGCCAAACACTGAAGCTTTCTTT
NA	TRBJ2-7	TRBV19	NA	CASSQTPSENQYF	TGTGCCAGTAGTCAGACCCCCAGCGAAAATCAGTACTTC
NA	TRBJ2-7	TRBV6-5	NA	CASSQDTEGYEQYF	TGTGCCAGCAGTCAGGACACAGAGGGCTACGAGCAGTACTTC
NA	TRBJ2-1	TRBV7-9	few	CASSLTVSSYNEQFF	TGTGCCAGCAGCTTAACAGTGAGCTCCTACAATGAGCAGTTCTTC
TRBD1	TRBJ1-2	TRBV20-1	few	CSAGQGGGYTF	TGCAGTGCTGGACAGGGAGGTGGCTACACCTTC